A selection of T cell receptor beta chains follows, all from one sample in a study of CD8 T cells in ankylosing spondylitis. TCRdb ran MiXCR on the 5' RACE reads and lists one entry per CDR3 protein. The sample has around 130,000 distinct CDR3 sequences, 9.3% seen once. The sequenced sample was blood, either unsorted or a sorted T cell fraction (not recorded which). The receptors were gathered from a male donor with ankylosing spondylitis or in good health (not recorded which). CDR3s include the opening cysteine and the closing phenylalanine or tryptophan. D genes are given only for firm matches. Size is stated for part of the rows, as once, few or many counts, or as a class when the clone is expanded.

v_gene: TRBV5-6; j_gene: TRBJ1-5; abundance: many; d_gene: TRBD1; CDR3aa: CASSSDRGNQPQHF; CDR3nt: TGTGCCAGCAGCTCCGACAGGGGCAATCAGCCCCAGCATTTT
v_gene: TRBV24-1; j_gene: TRBJ2-3; abundance: .; d_gene: .; CDR3aa: CATSDPRQTGIADTQYF; CDR3nt: TGTGCCACCAGTGATCCGCGGCAAACAGGGATCGCAGATACGCAGTATTTT
v_gene: TRBV7-3; j_gene: TRBJ2-1; abundance: .; d_gene: TRBD1; CDR3aa: CASSLGTGKAEQFF; CDR3nt: TGTGCCAGCAGCCTAGGGACAGGTAAGGCTGAGCAGTTCTTC
v_gene: TRBV12-3/TRBV12-4; j_gene: TRBJ2-1; abundance: many; d_gene: .; CDR3aa: CASSPRIAYNEQFF; CDR3nt: TGTGCCAGCAGTCCGAGAATCGCCTACAATGAGCAGTTCTTC
v_gene: TRBV14; j_gene: TRBJ2-7; abundance: .; d_gene: .; CDR3aa: CASSQSPQRVFYEQYF; CDR3nt: TGTGCCAGCAGCCAAAGCCCCCAGCGGGTCTTCTACGAGCAGTACTTC
v_gene: TRBV9; j_gene: TRBJ2-7; abundance: few; d_gene: .; CDR3aa: CASSVAVGLTYEQYF; CDR3nt: TGTGCCAGCAGCGTAGCCGTGGGCTTGACCTACGAGCAGTACTTC
v_gene: TRBV20-1; j_gene: TRBJ2-7; abundance: many; d_gene: TRBD2; CDR3aa: CSAKVPAGTNEQYF; CDR3nt: TGCAGTGCGAAAGTGCCAGCGGGAACCAACGAGCAGTACTTC
v_gene: TRBV14; j_gene: TRBJ2-5; abundance: .; d_gene: .; CDR3aa: CASSQRGTMLYQETQYF; CDR3nt: TGTGCCAGCAGCCAGCGGGGTACCATGTTGTACCAAGAGACCCAGTACTTC
v_gene: TRBV5-1; j_gene: TRBJ2-7; abundance: many; d_gene: .; CDR3aa: CAKADPSSSYEQYF; CDR3nt: TGCGCCAAGGCGGACCCATCGAGCTCCTACGAGCAGTACTTC
v_gene: TRBV9; j_gene: TRBJ2-4; abundance: many; d_gene: TRBD2; CDR3aa: CASSTTAGVTAEYF; CDR3nt: TGTGCCAGCAGCACAACTGCGGGGGTCACCGCTGAGTACTTC
v_gene: TRBV7-2; j_gene: TRBJ2-2; abundance: many; d_gene: TRBD2; CDR3aa: CASSLSTSGPNTGELFF; CDR3nt: TGTGCCAGCAGCTTATCGACTAGCGGTCCGAACACCGGGGAGCTGTTTTTT
v_gene: TRBV20-1; j_gene: TRBJ2-1; abundance: many; d_gene: .; CDR3aa: CSARDQGSLAYNEQFF; CDR3nt: TGCAGTGCTAGAGATCAAGGTAGCTTGGCCTACAATGAGCAGTTCTTC
v_gene: TRBV6-1; j_gene: TRBJ1-2; abundance: few; d_gene: .; CDR3aa: CASSPTVALNYGYTF; CDR3nt: TGTGCCAGCAGCCCGACAGTAGCTCTTAACTATGGCTACACCTTC
v_gene: TRBV20-1; j_gene: TRBJ2-2; abundance: .; d_gene: .; CDR3aa: CSARVGAGTGELFF; CDR3nt: TGCAGTGCTAGAGTGGGGGCGGGCACCGGGGAGCTGTTTTTT
v_gene: TRBV7-8; j_gene: TRBJ2-1; abundance: many; d_gene: .; CDR3aa: CASSPPWSSELLGEQFF; CDR3nt: TGTGCCAGCAGCCCCCCCTGGTCTAGCGAACTGCTAGGCGAGCAGTTCTTC
v_gene: TRBV9; j_gene: TRBJ2-5; abundance: few; d_gene: .; CDR3aa: CASSVEGDGWETQYF; CDR3nt: TGTGCCAGCAGCGTAGAAGGGGACGGATGGGAGACCCAGTACTTC
v_gene: TRBV3-1; j_gene: TRBJ2-5; abundance: many; d_gene: .; CDR3aa: CASSQEFDGEETQYF; CDR3nt: TGTGCCAGCAGCCAAGAGTTCGACGGGGAAGAGACCCAGTACTTC
v_gene: TRBV12-3/TRBV12-4; j_gene: TRBJ2-7; abundance: .; d_gene: TRBD2; CDR3aa: CASSLGTTRDYEQYF; CDR3nt: TGTGCCAGCAGTTTGGGGACTACCCGGGACTACGAGCAGTACTTC
v_gene: TRBV4-2; j_gene: TRBJ2-1; abundance: many; d_gene: TRBD2; CDR3aa: CASSQEASGNEQFF; CDR3nt: TGTGCCAGCAGCCAAGAGGCTAGCGGCAATGAGCAGTTCTTC
v_gene: TRBV20-1; j_gene: TRBJ2-7; abundance: many; d_gene: .; CDR3aa: CSARGTSSYEQYF; CDR3nt: TGCAGTGCTAGAGGGACTTCCTCCTACGAGCAGTACTTC
v_gene: TRBV4-2; j_gene: TRBJ2-2; abundance: many; d_gene: .; CDR3aa: CASSGDGHNTGELFF; CDR3nt: TGTGCCAGCAGCGGGGACGGACACAACACCGGGGAGCTGTTTTTT
v_gene: TRBV29-1; j_gene: TRBJ2-1; abundance: many; d_gene: .; CDR3aa: CSVCRDPNYNEQFF; CDR3nt: TGCAGCGTTTGTAGGGACCCTAACTATAATGAGCAGTTCTTC
v_gene: TRBV12-3/TRBV12-4; j_gene: TRBJ2-5; abundance: few; d_gene: .; CDR3aa: CASSLSNRPRRETQYF; CDR3nt: TGTGCCAGCAGTTTGTCCAACAGACCCCGGAGGGAGACCCAGTACTTC
v_gene: TRBV2; j_gene: TRBJ2-7; abundance: few; d_gene: TRBD2; CDR3aa: CASSGLAGGNYEQYF; CDR3nt: TGTGCCAGCAGTGGACTAGCGGGAGGGAACTACGAGCAGTACTTC
v_gene: TRBV6-5; j_gene: TRBJ1-2; abundance: many; d_gene: .; CDR3aa: CASSYSTATNYGYTF; CDR3nt: TGTGCCAGCAGTTACTCGACCGCCACTAACTATGGCTACACCTTC
v_gene: TRBV6-5; j_gene: TRBJ2-7; abundance: .; d_gene: .; CDR3aa: CASSYSRPDRGYEQYF; CDR3nt: TGTGCCAGCAGTTACTCGAGACCCGACCGCGGCTACGAGCAGTACTTC
v_gene: TRBV7-6; j_gene: TRBJ2-1; abundance: few; d_gene: TRBD2; CDR3aa: CASRRGTSGYNEQFF; CDR3nt: TGTGCCAGCAGACGAGGGACTAGCGGCTACAATGAGCAGTTCTTC
v_gene: TRBV7-9; j_gene: TRBJ2-2; abundance: many; d_gene: TRBD1; CDR3aa: CASPGTGVGSGTGELFF; CDR3nt: TGTGCCAGCCCCGGGACAGGCGTCGGGTCGGGCACCGGGGAGCTGTTTTTT
v_gene: TRBV4-1; j_gene: TRBJ2-1; abundance: many; d_gene: .; CDR3aa: CASSQEAGYNEQFF; CDR3nt: TGCGCCAGCAGCCAAGAGGCAGGTTACAATGAGCAGTTCTTC
v_gene: TRBV20-1; j_gene: TRBJ1-5; abundance: .; d_gene: .; CDR3aa: CSARAPEQNSNQPQHF; CDR3nt: TGCAGTGCTAGAGCCCCTGAACAGAATAGCAATCAGCCCCAGCATTTT
v_gene: TRBV9; j_gene: TRBJ2-3; abundance: many; d_gene: .; CDR3aa: CASSTRTDTQYF; CDR3nt: TGTGCCAGCAGCACGCGCACAGATACGCAGTATTTT
v_gene: TRBV3-1; j_gene: TRBJ2-3; abundance: .; d_gene: .; CDR3aa: CASSQEEGGRLTSTDTQYF; CDR3nt: TGTGCCAGCAGCCAAGAAGAGGGGGGCAGGCTAACTAGCACAGATACGCAGTATTTT
v_gene: TRBV29-1; j_gene: TRBJ2-1; abundance: .; d_gene: TRBD2; CDR3aa: CSVVWTSLGEQFF; CDR3nt: TGCAGCGTCGTATGGACTAGCTTGGGTGAGCAGTTCTTC